Described below is a single T cell receptor beta chain sequence and its context. The data were taken from a study of blood T cell repertoires in COVID-19. Study-wide background: Sites across the United States, Italy and Spain contributed samples from acute and convalescent COVID-19. T cells, B-cell-depleted T cells, or PBMCs supplied cDNA or gDNA.

Authors' data handling: Researchers report that nucleated cell counts were estimated from reference gene primer amplification. Measured with immunoSEQ multiplex PCR; TCRdb has only the in-frame clones, and not every one. The V and J calls and clone size were taken over from that table, and D and trimming were inferred from the DNA. In the table there are about 240,000 clones, 75% to 85% of which are singletons. V shed 6 bases, J shed 6 bases, and the junction held 8 bases outside the gene matches. In germline, CDR1 is MNHEY, CDR2 SMNVEV (reference sequence). This CDR3 has 16 residues. This chain joins TRBV27 and TRBJ2-2, with TRBD2 matching over 12 bases. This receptor was obtained from a human donor in a cohort sampled during active COVID-19. Sequenced: peripheral blood. DNA of the CDR3: TGTGCCAGCAGCTTCAGACTAGCGGGGGCGTCCGGGGAGCTGTTTTTT. This encodes CASSFRLAGASGELFF.